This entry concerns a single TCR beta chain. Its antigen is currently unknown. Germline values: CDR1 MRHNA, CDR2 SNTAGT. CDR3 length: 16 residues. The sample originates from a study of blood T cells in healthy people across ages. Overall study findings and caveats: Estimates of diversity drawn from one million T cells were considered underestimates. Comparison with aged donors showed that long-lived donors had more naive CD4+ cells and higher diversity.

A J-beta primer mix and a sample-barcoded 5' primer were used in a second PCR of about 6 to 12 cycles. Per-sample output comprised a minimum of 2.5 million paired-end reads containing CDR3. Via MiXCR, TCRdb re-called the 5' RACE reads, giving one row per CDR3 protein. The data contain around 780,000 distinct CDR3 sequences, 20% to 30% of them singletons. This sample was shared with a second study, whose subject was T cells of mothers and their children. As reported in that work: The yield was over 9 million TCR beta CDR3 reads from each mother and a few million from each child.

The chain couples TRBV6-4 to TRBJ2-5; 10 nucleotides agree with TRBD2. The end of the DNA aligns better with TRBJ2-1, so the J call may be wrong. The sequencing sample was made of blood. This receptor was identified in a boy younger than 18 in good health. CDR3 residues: CASSESTSGGADEQFF. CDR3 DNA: TGTGCCAGCAGTGAATCGACCAGCGGGGGGGCCGATGAGCAGTTCTTC.